One sample yielded the 12 T cell receptor beta chains listed below, sequenced in a study of Tregs in tolerant kidney transplant recipients. Sequencing used immunoSEQ multiplex PCR; TCRdb keeps in-frame clones, though not all of them. Of approximately 44,000 clones detected, around 95% appear once; the ten largest clones hold roughly 0.34%. Antigens of these TCRs are unknown. Sequencing used Tregs from blood cultured with allogeneic cells. These receptors were collected from a human donor in good health.

The genes are TRBV7-7 and TRBJ2-7, with 7 bases fitting TRBD2. This CDR3 has 15 residues. CDR1 and CDR2 (germline): SSHAT, FNYEAQ (reference sequence). Germline trimming cut 5 bases from V and 4 bases from J; bases unmatched to any gene: 11. The CDR3 reads CASSPYAGARYEQYF. CDR3 coding DNA: TGTGCCAGCAGCCCTTACGCGGGAGCTCGGTACGAGCAGTACTTC.

The chain is built from TRBV18 and TRBJ2-7; D uncertain. CDR1 KGHSH and CDR2 LQKENI come from the germline V gene. Trimming took 6 bases from V and 1 from J, leaving 16 bases between them. The CDR3 extends over 15 amino acids. CDR3 sequence reads: CASSPDISESYEQYF. CDR3 DNA sequence: TGTGCCAGCTCGCCGGATATCTCCGAGTCCTACGAGCAGTACTTC.

The gene calls are TRBV2 and TRBJ1-3; D is possibly TRBD1 (6 bases). V was shortened by 6 bases and J by 1 base, with 10 bases between the two germline ends. The CDR3 covers 14 residues. Germline CDR1 is SNHLY and CDR2 is FYNNEI. This CDR3 is CASSGQLSGNTIYF. In DNA form, the CDR3 reads TGTGCCAGCAGCGGACAGCTATCTGGAAACACCATATATTTT.

This clone was seen a single time. The gene calls are TRBV27 and TRBJ1-5; weak D call: TRBD1 (6 bases). Germline V gene lookup returns CDR1 MNHEY and CDR2 SMNVEV (reference sequence). V lost 6 bases, J lost 5 bases, and 20 bases lay in between. This CDR3 has 16 amino acids. The CDR3 DNA is TGTGCCAGCAGCAAGTTGGTGGGGCCAGGGGATCAGCCCCAGCATTTT. It encodes CASSKLVGPGDQPQHF.

As DNA, the CDR3 is TGTGCCAGCAGCCCGGAGGGGGGATATGGCTACACCTTC. Translating it yields CASSPEGGYGYTF. The V and J genes are TRBV7-9 and TRBJ1-2; D is perhaps TRBD1 (6 bases). Per the germline V gene, CDR1 is SEHNR and CDR2 is FQNEAQ (reference sequence). The CDR3 contains 13 residues. Between the trimmed V and J ends, which lost 5 bases and 5 bases, there was a span of 12 bases.

The chain carries TRBV18 and TRBJ1-6; TRBD1 aligns across 10 bases. The CDR3 spans 14 residues. CDR1 is KGHSH, CDR2 LQKENI, per germline. J was trimmed by 7 bases and V by 4 bases; bases with no gene match: 1. CDR3 sequence reads: CASSRDRGNSPLHF. For the CDR3, the DNA is TGTGCCAGCTCACGGGACAGGGGAAATTCACCCCTCCACTTT.

The CDR3 DNA sequence: TGTGCCAGCAGGACCGCCCAGGGACAGCCCCAGCATTTT. Its translation is CASRTAQGQPQHF. The chain employs TRBV6-6 and TRBJ1-5; a weak D match, TRBD1 (5 bases). Deletions cut 6 bases from V and 7 bases from J, with 13 bases between. This CDR3 has 13 residues. CDR1 is MNHNY and CDR2 is SVGAGI in the germline V gene (reference sequence).

V is TRBV6-5 and J is TRBJ1-1; possibly TRBD1 for D (5 bases). CDR1 MNHEY and CDR2 SVGAGI come from the germline V gene. CDR3 length: 13 residues. V lost 3 bases and J lost 11, with 16 bases in between. The CDR3 spells CASSYRSRDGAFF. The CDR3 DNA reads TGTGCCAGCAGTTATCGGAGCAGGGACGGCGCTTTCTTT.

This CDR3 reads CASSFSGGFNEQFF. CDR3 nucleotides: TGTGCCAGCAGCTTCAGCGGGGGCTTTAATGAGCAGTTCTTC. The rearrangement uses TRBV5-4 and TRBJ2-1, with 8 nucleotides matching TRBD2. J gave up 7 bases and V 2 bases, and 5 bases lay outside the gene matches. The CDR3 has 14 amino acids. CDR1 SGHNT and CDR2 YYREEE come from the germline V gene (reference sequence).

This clone was observed a single time. The chain employs TRBV19 and TRBJ1-5; D is perhaps TRBD1 (5 bases). The CDR3 contains 15 residues. Germline V gene lookup returns CDR1 LNHDA and CDR2 SQIVND (reference sequence). Deletions cut 7 bases from V and 4 bases from J, with 17 bases between. CDR3 coding DNA: TGTGCCAGTAAGTCCGGCCCAGGGATTAATCAGCCCCAGCATTTT. This codes for CASKSGPGINQPQHF.

The V call is TRBV7-2, the J call TRBJ2-1; D not resolved. The germline gives CDR1 SGHTA, CDR2 FQGNSA. The CDR3 contains 13 residues. Trimming removed 4 bases from V and 4 bases from J, with 8 bases in between. The CDR3 DNA sequence: TGTGCCAGCAGCTCCCGGTGGTACAATGAGCAGTTCTTC. This gives the protein CASSSRWYNEQFF.

The J gene is TRBJ1-4, the V gene TRBV6-5; unclear D gene. CDR1 is MNHEY and CDR2 is SVGAGI in the germline V gene. The CDR3 contains 11 residues. The germline V and J ends were trimmed by 6 bases and 7 bases, with 6 bases remaining between them. CDR3 sequence: CASRGLEKLFF. The CDR3 DNA reads TGTGCCAGCAGAGGGCTTGAAAAACTGTTTTTT.